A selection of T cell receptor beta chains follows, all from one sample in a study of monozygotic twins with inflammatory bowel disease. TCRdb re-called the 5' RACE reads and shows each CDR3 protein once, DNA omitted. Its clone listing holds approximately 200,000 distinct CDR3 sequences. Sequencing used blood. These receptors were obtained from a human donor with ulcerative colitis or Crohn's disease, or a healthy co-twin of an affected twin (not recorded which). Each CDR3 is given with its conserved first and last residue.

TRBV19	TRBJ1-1	CASTHTGLNTEAFF
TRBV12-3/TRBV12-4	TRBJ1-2	CASSLAGNYGYTF
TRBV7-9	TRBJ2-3	CASSFTDRSDTQYF
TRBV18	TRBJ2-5	CASSPGQGTSPGTQYF
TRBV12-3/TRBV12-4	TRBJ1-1	CASRRDRGSTEAFF
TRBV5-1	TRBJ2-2	CASSLRDRINTGELFF
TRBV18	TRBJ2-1	CASSPQATTDEQFF
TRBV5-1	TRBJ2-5	CASSAGHQETQYF
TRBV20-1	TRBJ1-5	CSARGWQNSNQPQHF
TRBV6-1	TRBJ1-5	CASRASQGMSWDQPQHF
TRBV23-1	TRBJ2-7	CASSHPQHRDRKDYEQYF
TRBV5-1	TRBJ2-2	CAILPGLAGGPNTGELFF
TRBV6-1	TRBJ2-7	CASSEVGTLDF
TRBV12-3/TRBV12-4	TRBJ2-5	CASSSHLSGLETQYF
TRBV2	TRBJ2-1	CASSESTGPNEQFF
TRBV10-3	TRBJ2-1	CAISESNSGGFQFF
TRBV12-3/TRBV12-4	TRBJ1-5	CASSSPDRVRQPQHF
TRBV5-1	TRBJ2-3	CASSNELADTQYF
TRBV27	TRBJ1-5	CASSRGNVGNQPQHF
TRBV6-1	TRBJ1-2	CASSDSPLDYGYTF
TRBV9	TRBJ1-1	CASSVDSGTEAFF
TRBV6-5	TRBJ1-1	CASSYGQSPMNTEAFF
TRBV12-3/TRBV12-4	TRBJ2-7	CASTRDSLGHEQYF
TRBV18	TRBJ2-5	CASSPRTAETQYF
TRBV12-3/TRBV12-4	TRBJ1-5	CASSLGGQAIGQPQHF
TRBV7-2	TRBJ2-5	CASSLAFGPQETQYF
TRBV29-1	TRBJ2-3	CSVVSLFTDTQYF
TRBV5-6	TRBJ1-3	CASSLPTGNTIYF